A selection of T cell receptor beta chains follows, all from one sample in a study of T cells after yellow fever vaccination. MiXCR, applied by TCRdb to the 5' RACE reads, yields one record per CDR3 protein. The profile shows approximately 350,000 distinct CDR3 sequences, approximately 10% of them singletons. This material consisted of PBMCs, taken on the day of the first yellow fever vaccination. All receptors derive from a young man who received the YFV17D yellow fever vaccine. CDR3s include the opening cysteine and the closing phenylalanine or tryptophan. The order of the fields is J gene, clone size, V gene, D gene, CDR3 protein, CDR3 DNA. A D gene is named only where the DNA matches it firmly. The size of a clone is reported for some rows only, either as once, few or many, or as a class for expanded clones.

TRBJ2-3 | - | TRBV5-1 | TRBD2 | CASSLNVAGGISDTQYF | TGCGCCAGCAGCTTGAATGTAGCGGGGGGGATTTCAGATACGCAGTATTTT
TRBJ1-4 | few | TRBV9 | - | CASSVADGKLFF | TGTGCCAGCAGCGTTGCCGATGGAAAACTGTTTTTT
TRBJ1-6 | few | TRBV5-1 | - | CASSEDWGDSPLHF | TGCGCCAGCAGCGAGGACTGGGGAGATTCACCCCTCCACTTT
TRBJ1-2 | few | TRBV7-9 | - | CASSLDGGGYGYTF | TGTGCCAGCAGCTTAGATGGGGGTGGCTATGGCTACACCTTC
TRBJ2-6 | few | TRBV20-1 | TRBD1 | CSAAKGTGAVSGANVLTF | TGCAGTGCCGCGAAAGGGACAGGGGCAGTCTCTGGGGCCAACGTCCTGACTTTC
TRBJ2-3 | - | TRBV5-1 | TRBD1 | CASSLAWDRGTDTQYF | TGCGCCAGCAGCTTGGCCTGGGACAGGGGCACAGATACGCAGTATTTT
TRBJ2-1 | - | TRBV9 | - | CASSVNDYNEQFF | TGTGCCAGCAGCGTGAATGACTACAATGAGCAGTTCTTC
TRBJ2-5 | once | TRBV7-6 | TRBD2 | CASSLLAGGRSETQYF | TGTGCCAGCAGCTTATTAGCGGGGGGGCGGTCAGAGACCCAGTACTTC
TRBJ2-7 | few | TRBV19 | TRBD2 | CASSMGIAGSNYEQYF | TGTGCCAGTAGTATGGGGATAGCGGGGAGCAACTACGAGCAGTACTTC
TRBJ2-1 | - | TRBV5-1 | TRBD2 | CASSLVLAGGRNNEQFF | TGCGCCAGCAGCTTGGTCCTAGCGGGGGGGAGAAACAATGAGCAGTTCTTC